These 2 T cell receptor beta chains share one sample of origin, sequenced in a study of cytotoxic CD8 clonotypes in ibrutinib-treated CLL. Clones were read by immunoSEQ multiplex PCR, and TCRdb kept only the in-frame ones, dropping some. The sample has about 30,000 clones; 55% to 65% are singletons. This specimen was PBMCs, taken before ibrutinib treatment. The receptor set was obtained from a human donor with chronic lymphocytic leukemia.

This clone was detected only a few times. The genes are TRBV6-5 and TRBJ1-1, with 8 bases that match TRBD1. V was pared by 6 bases and J by 1 base, with 7 bases of the junction left unmatched. The CDR3 extends over 15 amino acids. The germline CDR1 and CDR2 sequences are MNHEY and SVGAGI. CDR3 DNA: TGTGCCAGCAGCCCGACAGGGGCGAGGAACACTGAAGCTTTCTTT. Its protein is CASSPTGARNTEAFF.

V is TRBV13 and J is TRBJ2-7; D remains unclear. The V gene lost 2 bases and the J gene lost 3 bases, with 5 bases spanning the gap. CDR3 length: 12 amino acids. CDR1 is PRHDT, CDR2 FYEKMQ, per germline (reference sequence). CDR3 residues: CASSLRLYEQYF. Written as DNA, the CDR3 is TGTGCCAGCAGCTTACGCCTCTACGAGCAGTACTTC.